Following are 20 T cell receptor beta chains from one sample sequenced in a study of T cells in Graves' hyperthyroidism and ophthalmopathy. Researchers took RNA transcripts and amplified the TCR beta CDR3 regions from them. Carried out on the TCR CDR3, a first-round RT-PCR used the HTBI primer set. TCRdb re-derived calls from the multiplex PCR reads in MiXCR, one entry per CDR3 protein. The table shows about 330,000 distinct CDR3 sequences, with around 15% occurring only once. Specimen: blood. Receptors were obtained from a woman in her 40s with Graves' ophthalmopathy.

Only a few counts were recorded for this clonotype. At one boundary the junction diverges from the germline segment, which might be a read error. The CDR3, as DNA: TGCAGTGCTAGTCTGCCGAGGAGCAATCAGCTCCAGCATTTT. Its protein is CSASLPRSNQLQHF. This chain connects TRBV20-1 to TRBJ1-5; D unclear. CDR3 length equals 14 residues. Germline lookup yields CDR1 DFQATT and CDR2 SNEGSKA (reference sequence).

There are many counts of this clonotype. This chain connects TRBV12-3 or TRBV12-4 to TRBJ1-5; possibly TRBD1 for D (5 bases). V was clipped by 2 bases and J by 0 bases, with 14 bases between them. The CDR3 runs to 17 residues. In DNA, the CDR3 is TGTGCCAGCAGTTTAACAGCAGGGATGGATAGCAATCAGCCCCAGCATTTT. It specifies CASSLTAGMDSNQPQHF.

This clonotype was seen at least ten times. The CDR3 reads CASSSTPSGRARTDTQYF. The CDR3 DNA follows: TGTGCCAGCAGCTCGACCCCGAGCGGGAGGGCCCGGACAGATACGCAGTATTTT. This chain links TRBV7-2 with TRBJ2-3, with 10 positions matching TRBD2. V lost 4 bases to trimming and J lost 3 bases; unmatched junction nucleotides: 13. Germline assignment: CDR1 SGHTA and CDR2 FQGNSA. This CDR3 region has 18 residues.

The chain employs TRBV28 and TRBJ1-1, with 7 bases fitting TRBD1. The CDR3 loop spans 15 amino acids. The germline gives CDR1 MDHEN, CDR2 SYDVKM. V shed 5 bases, J shed 3 bases, and the junction held 9 bases outside the gene matches. The CDR3 nucleotides read TGTGCCAGCAGTCCCGGAGGGGGCGGCTACACTGAAGCTTTCTTT. Its protein is CASSPGGGGYTEAFF. Looking up the rest from reference TRBV28 and TRBJ1-1 gives the full variable domain: DVKVTQSSRYLVKRTGEKVFLECVQDMDHENMFWYRQDPGLGLRLIYFSYDVKMKEKGDIPEGYSVSREKKERFSLILESASTNQTSMYLCASSPGGGGYTEAFFGQGTRLTVV.

In regard to this clonotype: Possible read error: a much larger clone is one base away. The V gene is TRBV12-3 or TRBV12-4, the J gene TRBJ1-3; D is perhaps TRBD1 (5 bases). This CDR3 contains 16 residues. The chain's CDR3 is CASTQRQRSSGNTLYF. The DNA of the CDR3 is TGTGCCAGCACCCAACGACAGCGAAGCTCTGGAAACACCTTATATTTT.

Ten or more counts support this clonotype. This rearrangement joins TRBV12-3 or TRBV12-4 to TRBJ1-1; 8 bases are shared with TRBD1. V gave up 5 bases and J gave up 0 bases; unmatched junction bases: 5. There are 15 residues in the CDR3. CDR3 bases: TGTGCCAGCAGTCCAAACAGGGGGTTGAACACTGAAGCTTTCTTT. Amino acids: CASSPNRGLNTEAFF.

This clonotype showed up just a few times. The CDR3 here is CASRTGVNEKLFF. The CDR3 DNA reads as TGTGCCAGCCGGACAGGGGTTAATGAAAAACTGTTTTTT. The chain recombines TRBV2 with TRBJ1-4; 9 nucleotides align to TRBD1. V was clipped by 8 bases and J by 4 bases; unmatched bases: 2. Germline CDR1 reads SNHLY; CDR2 reads FYNNEI. The CDR3 covers 13 residues.

This clonotype was recorded at least ten times. The chain uses TRBV6-1 and TRBJ1-6, with 7 positions matching TRBD1. The CDR3 sequence is 17 residues long. Germline trimming cut 5 bases from V and 7 bases from J; bases unmatched to any gene: 14. CDR1 and CDR2 (germline): MNHNS, SASEGT. In nucleotides, the CDR3 is TGTGCCAGCAGTTTTGCCCCGACAGGGATGAGGAATTCACCCCTCCACTTT. Translating gives CASSFAPTGMRNSPLHF.

This clonotype showed up just a few times. This sequence joins TRBV6-1 and TRBJ1-5, with 7 positions matching TRBD1. The junction had 6 bases not matched to a gene; V was cut back by 3 bases and J by 4 bases. The V gene's germline CDR1 is MNHNS and CDR2 SASEGT. This CDR3 comprises 15 residues. The CDR3 DNA follows: TGTGCCAGCAGTGAGAGTCAGGGGGGAAATCAGCCCCAGCATTTT. It yields the protein CASSESQGGNQPQHF.

This clonotype has just a few counts. The chain joins TRBV5-1 to TRBJ2-3; D may be TRBD1 (6 bases). V was shortened by 1 base and J by 0 bases, with 15 bases between the two germline ends. This CDR3 has 17 residues. CDR1 and CDR2 (germline): SGHRS, YFSETQ. The CDR3 DNA is TGCGCCAGCAGCTTGACTCCTGTCGGACAGAGCACAGATACGCAGTATTTT. Amino acids: CASSLTPVGQSTDTQYF.

A remark on this clonotype: One end of the junction varies from germline; a read error may be responsible. V usage is TRBV20-1 and J usage is TRBJ2-7, with TRBD2 matching over 7 bases. Germline CDR1 is DFQATT and CDR2 is SNEGSKA (reference sequence). The CDR3 consists of 14 residues. The CDR3 DNA reads TGCAGTGCTAGGAGGGTCGCGGGAGTTGTGGAGCCGTACTTC. Its translation: CSARRVAGVVEPYF.

Ten or more counts support this clonotype. The CDR3 reads CAIRGQGNNYGYTF. Here the CDR3 DNA reads TGTGCCATCAGAGGACAGGGAAATAACTATGGCTACACCTTC. The rearrangement links TRBV10-3 to TRBJ1-2; 8 bases match TRBD1. Germline CDR1 and CDR2: ENHRY and SYGVKD. The CDR3 consists of 14 residues. V lost 6 bases and J lost 1; bases outside the gene matches: 4.

Only a few counts were recorded for this clonotype. This chain joins TRBV18 and TRBJ2-7; 8 bases are a match to TRBD1. Germline CDR1 KGHSH, CDR2 LQKENI. This CDR3 has 13 amino acids. After removal of 6 bases from V and 5 bases from J, the junction contained 6 bases not matched to a gene. The CDR3 DNA reads as TGTGCCAGCTCGCCGGACAGGGTCGACGAGCAGTACTTC. The encoded protein is CASSPDRVDEQYF.

There are many counts of this clonotype. The CDR3 loop reads CASSEARTRQETQYF. For the CDR3, the DNA is TGTGCCAGCAGTGAAGCGCGGACACGCCAAGAGACCCAGTACTTC. The chain employs TRBV6-1 and TRBJ2-5; tentative D call: TRBD1 (5 bases). This CDR3 comprises 15 residues. The germline CDR1 and CDR2 sequences are MNHNS and SASEGT. Trimming took 0 bases from V and 1 from J, leaving 9 bases between them.

This clonotype was seen repeatedly, ten times or more. The chain is built from TRBV24-1 and TRBJ2-1, with 8 positions matching TRBD2. Germline lookup yields CDR1 KGHDR and CDR2 SFDVKD. Trimming removed 5 bases from V and 8 bases from J; junction bases left unmatched: 13. The CDR3 totals 16 residues. For the CDR3, the DNA is TGTGCCACCAGTGCCCTTAGCGGGGACCCGCCGCATGAGCAGTTCTTC. Its translation: CATSALSGDPPHEQFF.

This clonotype was recorded at least ten times. The V call is TRBV11-2, the J call TRBJ1-2, with a possible D match to TRBD1 (5 bases). V was clipped by 3 bases and J by 7 bases, with 15 bases between them. Germline V gene sequence: CDR1 SGHAT, CDR2 FQNNGV. This CDR3 has 14 amino acids. CDR3: CASSLEPGTPGYTF. CDR3 sequence (DNA): TGTGCCAGCAGCTTGGAACCAGGGACGCCTGGCTACACCTTC.

This clonotype appeared many times. The chain employs TRBV2 and TRBJ1-4; 10 bases map to TRBD1. V shed 5 bases and J 5 bases; nucleotides not matched to a gene: 5. CDR1 is SNHLY and CDR2 is FYNNEI in the germline V gene. This CDR3 has 15 residues. The CDR3 sequence: CASSTPGQGNEKLFF. CDR3 DNA sequence: TGTGCCAGCAGTACTCCGGGACAGGGGAATGAAAAACTGTTTTTT.

In its sample, this clonotype was seen a few times. The chain recombines TRBV6-1 with TRBJ2-7, with 8 bases identical to TRBD1. V was clipped by 6 bases and J by 1 base; unmatched bases: 5. CDR1 is MNHNS and CDR2 is SASEGT in the germline V gene. The CDR3 has 14 residues. CDR3 protein: CASRRTGTSYEQYF. The DNA of the CDR3 is TGTGCCAGCAGGCGGACAGGGACTTCCTACGAGCAGTACTTC.

This clonotype was observed a few times. The J gene is TRBJ2-5, the V gene TRBV10-3; D call uncertain. Germline V CDR1 and CDR2: ENHRY, SYGVKD. V was clipped by 3 bases and J by 2 bases, with 4 bases between them. The CDR3 spans 12 residues. CDR3 bases: TGTGCCATCAGTGACACGCAAGAGACCCAGTACTTC. This gives the protein CAISDTQETQYF.

The CDR3 coding sequence is TGTGCCAGCTCCCCGAAGAAACTTGAAAACAATGAGCAGTTCTTC. This gives the protein CASSPKKLENNEQFF. This rearrangement joins TRBV18 to TRBJ2-1; D unclear. V lost 6 bases and J 5 bases, leaving 17 bases between the germline ends. The CDR3 has 15 amino acids. CDR1 is KGHSH and CDR2 is LQKENI in the germline V gene.